This TCR beta chain is from a study of graft-versus-host responses after intestinal transplantation. Study-wide background: Each recipient received anti-thymocyte globulin induction, then tacrolimus and steroids for around 3 years. Study observations and caveats: The authors found GvH clones in recipient marrow, some appearing first in ileum or blood.

To note about this clone: Its antigen is as yet unknown.

Repertoires were generated with immunoSEQ multiplex PCR, while TCRdb's copy carries only in-frame clones and drops some. The table lists about 97,000 clones, about 93% of them singletons, with around 16% in the top ten. The sequencing used PBMCs, collected roughly 410 days after intestinal transplant. This TCR derives from a human patient who received an intestinal transplant, so some T cells may come from the graft donor.

The DNA of the CDR3 is TGCAGCGCTGGGGACAGGTCGGGGTACGAGCAGTACTTC. Its protein product is CSAGDRSGYEQYF. The chain couples TRBV29-1 to TRBJ2-7, with 8 positions matching TRBD1. CDR3 size: 13 residues. Germline assignment: CDR1 SQVTM and CDR2 ANQGSEA. Trimming cost V 7 bases and J 4 bases; bases outside gene matches: 9.